These 32 T cell receptor beta chains were sequenced from one sample in a study of human T cells and chemical hapten exposure. Using its own MiXCR run on the RACE reads, TCRdb lists one record per CDR3 protein. The table lists a few hundred thousand distinct CDR3 sequences, about 5.4% of them singletons. Sample time point: pre-sensitization, week 0. Regarding treatment: therapeutic diphenylcyclopropenone sensitization with weekly scalp DPC. The sequencing used whole blood, collected in connection with sensitization to the hapten diphenylcyclopropenone (DPC). The receptors were sampled from a woman aged 18 to 35 with alopecia areata. Some clones in this sample may be carry-over from other donors' samples.

This clonotype showed up just a few times. The rearrangement uses TRBV10-3 and TRBJ1-1; a possible D gene is TRBD1 (5 bases). The CDR3 contains 12 residues. Germline assignment: CDR1 ENHRY and CDR2 SYGVKD. CDR3 nucleotides: TGTGGGTCCGGGACCCAGAACACTGAAGCTTTCTTT. Amino acids: CGSGTQNTEAFF.

This clonotype was seen repeatedly, ten times or more. This rearrangement joins TRBV3-1 to TRBJ2-3; D gene ambiguous. This CDR3 has 16 residues. Germline assignment: CDR1 LGHDT and CDR2 YNNKEL (reference sequence). V was trimmed by 4 bases and J by 0 bases, leaving 14 bases between them. In nucleotides, the CDR3 is TGTGCCAGCAGCCTACAGTTGATTACTAGCACAGATACGCAGTATTTT. It yields the protein CASSLQLITSTDTQYF.

This chain connects TRBV7-2 to TRBJ2-5; D gene uncertain. Germline V gene sequence: CDR1 SGHTA, CDR2 FQGNSA. V gave up 1 base and J gave up 1 base, with 7 bases separating them. This CDR3 has 14 amino acids. For the CDR3, the DNA is TGTGCCAGCAGCTTAGGGTACTCCCAAGAGACCCAGTACTTC. This sequence encodes CASSLGYSQETQYF.

The CDR3 DNA reads TGCGCCAGCAGCTCCCCGGGACAGGGTTATGGCTACACCTTC. As protein: CASSSPGQGYGYTF. The chain uses TRBV4-1 and TRBJ1-2; 9 bases map to TRBD1. This CDR3 is 14 amino acids long. V was clipped by 5 bases and J by 5 bases; unmatched bases: 6. CDR1 and CDR2 (germline): MGHRA, YSYEKL.

This clonotype was seen ten or more times. The chain couples TRBV19 to TRBJ2-7; 7 positions agree with TRBD2. Germline V CDR1 and CDR2: LNHDA, SQIVND (reference sequence). J lost 6 bases, V lost 5 bases, and 13 bases had no gene match. The length of the CDR3 is 15 residues. The CDR3 DNA follows: TGTGCCAGTAGTGAAGCCTTGACGGGACTAACCGAGCAGTACTTC. Translating gives CASSEALTGLTEQYF.

This chain uses TRBV29-1 with TRBJ1-1; maybe TRBD1 (6 bases). Germline assignment: CDR1 SQVTM and CDR2 ANQGSEA. This CDR3 is 12 amino acids long. V gave up 3 bases and J gave up 7 bases, with 12 bases separating them. The CDR3 loop is CSVDRNRVEAFF. The CDR3 region has the DNA TGCAGCGTTGACCGTAACAGGGTTGAAGCTTTCTTT. Full variable domain (missing parts from reference TRBV29-1 and TRBJ1-1): SAVISQKPSRDICQRGTSLTIQCQVDSQVTMMFWYRQQPGQSLTLIATANQGSEATYESGFVIDKFPISRPNLTFSTLTVSNMSPEDSSIYLCSVDRNRVEAFFGQGTRLTVV.

This clonotype was detected only a few times. The rearrangement links TRBV3-1 to TRBJ1-2; no definite D call. CDR3 size: 14 residues. V was pared by 0 bases and J by 5 bases, with 10 bases between. Germline assignment: CDR1 LGHDT and CDR2 YNNKEL (reference sequence). CDR3 sequence (DNA): TGTGCCAGCAGCCAAGAAGCCATGCTATATGGCTACACCTTC. Its protein product is CASSQEAMLYGYTF.

This clonotype was picked up many times. The chain uses TRBV7-8 and TRBJ2-5; 7 bases fit TRBD1. Unmatched junction bases numbered 9, after V lost 4 bases and J lost 1 base. Germline V CDR1 and CDR2: SGHVS, FQNEAQ. The CDR3 loop spans 16 amino acids. The CDR3 bases are TGTGCCAGCAGCTCCGTTTGGGACAGTATCCAAGAGACCCAGTACTTC. It translates to CASSSVWDSIQETQYF.

This clonotype was recorded at least ten times. The chain uses TRBV7-2 and TRBJ1-5; D gene unclear. Looked up from germline, CDR1 is SGHTA and CDR2 is FQGNSA. V was cut by 2 bases and J by 8 bases, with 13 bases left in between. This CDR3 has 14 residues. This chain's CDR3 is CASSLQASGEPQHF. CDR3 nucleotide sequence: TGTGCCAGCAGCTTACAGGCATCGGGAGAGCCCCAGCATTTT.

This clonotype was observed at least ten times. The V and J genes are TRBV20-1 and TRBJ2-7; 9 bases align to TRBD1. Unmatched junction bases numbered 7, after V lost 6 bases and J lost 4 bases. From germline, CDR1 is DFQATT and CDR2 SNEGSKA (reference sequence). This CDR3 comprises 13 residues. The CDR3 region has the DNA TGCAGTGCAACGGGACAGGGAATTTACGAGCAGTACTTC. Translation gives CSATGQGIYEQYF.

This clonotype occurred a few times. The rearrangement joins TRBV7-8 to TRBJ1-1; D remains unclear. Trimming took 1 base from V and 2 from J, leaving 8 bases between them. Germline V gene sequence: CDR1 SGHVS, CDR2 FQNEAQ. The CDR3 extends over 14 amino acids. CDR3 bases: TGTGCCAGCAGCTTAGAGGCAGATAACACTGAAGCTTTCTTT. Translation gives CASSLEADNTEAFF.

This sequence joins TRBV2 and TRBJ2-2; D not certain. The germline gives CDR1 SNHLY, CDR2 FYNNEI. The CDR3 has 15 residues. The ends were cut back, 4 bases at V and 4 bases at J, with 13 bases in the middle. The CDR3 sequence: CASSVGAAFTGELFF. The CDR3 DNA sequence: TGTGCCAGCAGTGTCGGCGCGGCGTTCACCGGGGAGCTGTTTTTT.

As regards this clonotype: This may come from a read error, since a much larger clone is one base off. The chain joins TRBV5-5 to TRBJ2-7; possibly TRBD1 for D (5 bases). Germline CDR1 reads SGHKS; CDR2 reads YYEKEE (reference sequence). CDR3 length equals 14 residues. With 4 bases removed from V and 1 base from J, the gap between germline ends came to 12 bases. The CDR3 DNA follows: TGTGCCAGCAGCGTCCAGGACAAGTCCTACGAGCAGTACTTC. Translating gives CASSVQDKSYEQYF. Full variable domain (missing parts from reference TRBV5-5 and TRBJ2-7): DAGVTQSPTHLIKTRGQQVTLRCSPISGHKSVSWYQQVLGQGPQFIFQYYEKEERGRGNFPDRFSARQFPNYSSELNVNALLLGDSALYLCASSVQDKSYEQYFGPGTRLTVT.

This clonotype has a count of ten or more. The V and J genes are TRBV14 and TRBJ2-3; D not certain. Germline-derived CDR1 and CDR2 are SGHDN and FVKESK. The CDR3 extends over 12 amino acids. The V and J ends lost 0 bases and 8 bases respectively, with 6 bases between them. The CDR3, as DNA: TGTGCCAGCAGCCAAGATTTTGCTACGCAGTATTTT. Translation: CASSQDFATQYF. The full variable domain, in which reference TRBV14 and TRBJ2-3 provide the parts outside the CDR3, is EAGVTQFPSHSVIEKGQTVTLRCDPISGHDNLYWYRRVMGKEIKFLLHFVKESKQDESGMPNNRFLAERTGGTYSTLKVQPAELEDSGVYFCASSQDFATQYFGPGTRLTVL.

This clonotype was picked up a small number of times. This sequence joins TRBV10-3 and TRBJ1-1; tentative D call: TRBD1 (5 bases). V lost 3 bases and J lost 6, with 11 bases in between. CDR1 and CDR2 from the germline V gene are ENHRY and SYGVKD. The length of the CDR3 is 13 residues. CDR3 DNA: TGTGCCATCAGTGATTCCCGGGACGCTGAAGCTTTCTTT. As protein: CAISDSRDAEAFF.

Comments on this clonotype: At one boundary the junction diverges from the germline segment, which might be a read error. The CDR3 coding sequence is TGTGCTAGCAGCTTTGGGGGACAGGGGGCTTGGAATGAGCAGTTCTTC. Protein sequence: CASSFGGQGAWNEQFF. This rearrangement joins TRBV7-7 to TRBJ2-1; 12 bases map to TRBD1. Looked up from germline, CDR1 is SSHAT and CDR2 is FNYEAQ (reference sequence). CDR3 length equals 16 residues.

This clonotype was detected ten times or more. The chain joins TRBV3-1 to TRBJ1-2; weak D call: TRBD1 (6 bases). The CDR3 sequence is 13 residues long. V was trimmed by 2 bases and J by 5 bases, leaving 9 bases between them. CDR1 is LGHDT and CDR2 is YNNKEL in the germline V gene (reference sequence). CDR3 coding DNA: TGTGCCAGCAGCCAAAGGACAGTTTATGGCTACACCTTC. Translated, it gives CASSQRTVYGYTF.

This clonotype has only a few counts. The chain combines TRBV20-1 with TRBJ2-7, with TRBD1 matching over 7 bases. V lost 2 bases and J lost 3; bases outside the gene matches: 10. Germline V gives CDR1 DFQATT, CDR2 SNEGSKA (reference sequence). The CDR3 runs to 15 residues. CDR3 DNA: TGCAGTGCTAGACATCAGACAGGGCCCAACTACGAGCAGTACTTC. The encoded protein is CSARHQTGPNYEQYF.

The chain combines TRBV7-2 with TRBJ2-5; a possible D gene is TRBD2 (6 bases). V was pared by 1 base and J by 6 bases, with 15 bases between. This CDR3 has 15 amino acids. Germline assignment: CDR1 SGHTA and CDR2 FQGNSA. This CDR3 is CASSLDGGVRKTQYF. For the CDR3, the DNA is TGTGCCAGCAGCTTAGATGGCGGGGTCCGGAAGACCCAGTACTTC.

In its sample, this clonotype was seen many times. The chain has TRBV5-4 and TRBJ2-6; no clear D gene. Germline V gene lookup returns CDR1 SGHNT and CDR2 YYREEE (reference sequence). The CDR3 spans 15 residues. V was shortened by 1 base and J by 0 bases, with 5 bases between the two germline ends. The DNA of the CDR3 is TGTGCCAGCAGCTTGCGGACCTCTGGGGCCAACGTCCTGACTTTC. Amino acids: CASSLRTSGANVLTF.

The chain combines TRBV20-1 with TRBJ2-1; perhaps TRBD2 as D (6 bases). The V gene's germline CDR1 is DFQATT and CDR2 SNEGSKA (reference sequence). The CDR3 loop spans 16 amino acids. Trimming took 0 bases from V and 4 from J, leaving 16 bases between them. The CDR3 DNA is TGCAGTGCTAGAGATTACGCGGGGCCGGCATACAATGAGCAGTTCTTC. Translation gives CSARDYAGPAYNEQFF.

This clonotype was seen more than once but under ten times. The chain carries TRBV20-1 and TRBJ2-7, with TRBD1 matching over 7 bases. CDR1 and CDR2 from the germline V gene are DFQATT and SNEGSKA (reference sequence). Trimming removed 0 bases from V and 5 bases from J; junction bases left unmatched: 7. This CDR3 region has 14 residues. CDR3 sequence (DNA): TGCAGTGCTAGAGATACTGACAGGGTGAACGAGCAGTACTTC. It is translated as CSARDTDRVNEQYF.

The J gene is TRBJ1-1, the V gene TRBV18; no clear D. The CDR3 runs to 13 residues. Germline V lookup: CDR1 KGHSH, CDR2 LQKENI. Deletions cut 2 bases from V and 3 bases from J, with 7 bases between. The chain's CDR3 is CASSPDRYTEAFF. CDR3 nucleotide sequence: TGTGCCAGCTCACCAGATAGGTACACTGAAGCTTTCTTT.

This clonotype was seen many times. This chain links TRBV21-1 with TRBJ2-3; TRBD2 reflects the table's D call only, with no check against the DNA. TRBV21-1 is an annotated pseudogene. The CDR3 runs to 12 residues. The CDR3 is CASRGLAETQYF. The CDR3 DNA follows: TGTGCCAGCAGGGGACTAGCAGAGACGCAGTATTTT.

This clonotype was counted many times. This chain links TRBV29-1 with TRBJ2-5; no clear D gene. The CDR3 is 16 amino acids. V lost 0 bases and J 3 bases, leaving 17 bases between the germline ends. CDR1 SQVTM and CDR2 ANQGSEA come from the germline V gene. CDR3 DNA sequence: TGCAGCGTTGAAGATCATATGGCGGTCCTCGAAGAGACCCAGTACTTC. It encodes CSVEDHMAVLEETQYF.

The V call is TRBV27, the J call TRBJ1-4, with 7 positions matching TRBD1. The germline V gene encodes CDR1 MNHEY and CDR2 SMNVEV (reference sequence). Losses at the gene ends were 3 bases for V and 10 bases for J; bases not matched to a gene: 14. The CDR3 extends over 16 amino acids. CDR3 DNA: TGTGCCAGCAGTTTCTCCGCCGCCAGACAGGGTGGAAAACTGTTTTTT. Protein sequence: CASSFSAARQGGKLFF.

This clonotype appeared a few times. The V and J genes are TRBV15 and TRBJ1-5; 10 bases are a match to TRBD1. Germline-derived CDR1 and CDR2 are LNHNV and YYDKDF (reference sequence). CDR3 length: 15 amino acids. The V and J ends lost 0 bases and 11 bases, in that order; junction bases with no gene match: 7. The CDR3 protein is CATSRDVGQGTTQHF. The CDR3 coding sequence is TGTGCCACCAGCAGAGATGTGGGACAGGGGACGACCCAGCATTTT.

This clonotype showed up just a few times. V usage is TRBV12-3 or TRBV12-4 and J usage is TRBJ2-1; 8 nucleotides align to TRBD2. J gave up 4 bases and V 6 bases, and 8 bases lay outside the gene matches. The CDR3 runs 15 residues. CDR3: CASSTSSGGYNEQFF. CDR3 sequence (DNA): TGTGCCAGCAGCACCTCCAGCGGGGGTTACAATGAGCAGTTCTTC.

This clonotype was observed a few times. The chain combines TRBV4-3 with TRBJ1-3, with 8 bases lining up with TRBD1. The CDR3 length is 15 residues. Trimming removed 3 bases from V and 4 bases from J; junction bases left unmatched: 5. CDR1 LGHNA and CDR2 YSLEER come from the germline V gene. CDR3 nucleotides: TGCGCCAGCAGCCAGAGACAGGGGTACGGAAACACCATATATTTT. Amino acids: CASSQRQGYGNTIYF.

This clonotype has a handful of counts. The chain recombines TRBV29-1 with TRBJ1-4; 8 bases map to TRBD1. Germline V CDR1 and CDR2: SQVTM, ANQGSEA. Trimming took 3 bases from V and 8 from J; bases not matched to a gene: 11. This CDR3 contains 15 residues. The CDR3 is CSVEYSQGAGEKLFF. The CDR3 DNA reads TGCAGCGTTGAGTATTCCCAGGGGGCCGGCGAAAAACTGTTTTTT.

This clonotype was counted between two and nine times. The CDR3 is CASSFPDRGNSPLHF. Written as DNA, the CDR3 is TGTGCCAGCAGTTTTCCCGACAGGGGAAATTCACCCCTCCACTTT. The gene calls are TRBV28 and TRBJ1-6; 8 positions match TRBD1. There are 15 residues in the CDR3. The V gene's germline CDR1 is MDHEN and CDR2 SYDVKM. With V trimmed by 3 bases and J by 7 bases, 5 bases remained unmatched.

Ten or more counts support this clonotype. V usage is TRBV24-1 and J usage is TRBJ2-3; the D is unclear. This CDR3 comprises 14 residues. The V gene lost 6 bases and the J gene lost 1 base, with 10 bases spanning the gap. Germline V gene sequence: CDR1 KGHDR, CDR2 SFDVKD. The CDR3 sequence is CATSPQAGTDTQYF. The CDR3 region has the DNA TGTGCCACCAGTCCGCAGGCGGGCACAGATACGCAGTATTTT.